What follows are 13 T cell receptor beta chains derived from one specimen sequenced in a study of cytomegalovirus exposure and HLA in healthy donors. Only in-frame clones appear in the TCRdb table, and some are missing; sequencing was by immunoSEQ multiplex PCR. The table shows about 83,000 clones, with roughly 96% occurring only once. The sample consisted of PBMCs. The source of these receptors is a woman aged 18-29 years in good health and CMV-seronegative.

The chain has TRBV27 and TRBJ2-1, with 15 nucleotides matching TRBD2. The CDR3 has 18 amino acids. V lost 4 bases and J lost 9; bases outside the gene matches: 13. Germline CDR1 and CDR2: MNHEY and SMNVEV (reference sequence). CDR3 nucleotide sequence: TGTGCCAGCAGTTCCCTGCGTGACGGACTAGCGGGAGGGAGTGAGCAGTTCTTC. Translating it yields CASSSLRDGLAGGSEQFF.

The gene calls are TRBV28 and TRBJ2-7, with TRBD2 matching 7 bases. This CDR3 is 14 amino acids long. With 5 bases clipped from V and 5 bases from J, the junction kept 9 bases outside the gene matches. Germline V gives CDR1 MDHEN, CDR2 SYDVKM. The CDR3 DNA reads TGTGCCAGCAGTCCGGGACTAACTTTCCACGAGCAGTACTTC. Protein: CASSPGLTFHEQYF.

CDR3 bases: TGCAGCGTCGGGACATTCCAGTACAATGAGCAGTTCTTC. Encoded protein: CSVGTFQYNEQFF. V is TRBV29-1 and J is TRBJ2-1, with D maybe TRBD1 (6 bases). The germline V gene has CDR1 SQVTM and CDR2 ANQGSEA. V was clipped by 6 bases and J by 4 bases, with 13 bases between them. This CDR3 comprises 13 residues.

CDR3 protein: CASSPSDADTQYF. CDR3 in DNA: TGTGCCAGCAGCCCTAGTGATGCTGATACGCAGTATTTT. The genes are TRBV28 and TRBJ2-3; unclear D gene. The V gene's germline CDR1 is MDHEN and CDR2 SYDVKM. With 6 bases removed from V and 6 bases from J, the gap between germline ends came to 13 bases. This CDR3 spans 13 amino acids.

J is TRBJ2-1 and V is TRBV6-1, with a possible D match to TRBD1 (5 bases). The CDR3 totals 14 residues. Germline CDR1 is MNHNS and CDR2 is SASEGT. V shed 5 bases and J shed 1 base, with 9 bases lying between them. This chain's CDR3 is CASSQGWSYNEQFF. CDR3 DNA sequence: TGTGCCAGCAGTCAGGGCTGGTCCTACAATGAGCAGTTCTTC.

The V and J genes are TRBV9 and TRBJ2-4; 9 bases map to TRBD2. There are 15 residues in the CDR3. The V gene's germline CDR1 is SGDLS and CDR2 YYNGEE. V shed 0 bases, J shed 7 bases, and the junction held 5 bases outside the gene matches. The CDR3 reads CASSVAAGGGNIQYF. In DNA, the CDR3 is TGTGCCAGCAGCGTAGCAGCGGGAGGTGGTAACATTCAGTACTTC.

The genes are TRBV7-9 and TRBJ1-1; 9 bases align to TRBD1. The germline gives CDR1 SEHNR, CDR2 FQNEAQ (reference sequence). J lost 7 bases, V lost 3 bases, and 0 bases had no gene match. The CDR3 sequence is 12 residues long. DNA for the CDR3: TGTGCCAGCAGCTTGGGACAGGGTGAAGCTTTCTTT. Translation: CASSLGQGEAFF.

This rearrangement joins TRBV4-1 to TRBJ2-7; TRBD2 agrees at 10 bases. J gave up 0 bases and V 5 bases, and 7 bases lay outside the gene matches. The CDR3 has 16 residues. Germline V lookup: CDR1 MGHRA, CDR2 YSYEKL. The CDR3 protein is CASSGLAGVPSYEQYF. The DNA for the CDR3 is TGCGCCAGCAGCGGTCTAGCGGGAGTTCCCTCCTACGAGCAGTACTTC.

The chain uses TRBV19 and TRBJ1-5; the D gene is possibly TRBD1 (6 bases). Trimming removed 11 bases at V and 3 bases at J, with 20 bases between. Germline loops: CDR1 LNHDA, CDR2 SQIVND (reference sequence). The CDR3 loop spans 15 amino acids. The CDR3 sequence is CASGSGTNLNQPQHF. The CDR3 DNA follows: TGTGCCTCAGGAAGCGGGACAAACCTCAATCAGCCCCAGCATTTT.

The chain has TRBV5-1 and TRBJ2-7; D is unclear. The V end lost 1 base, the J end lost 6 bases, and 8 bases lay between the germline ends. Looked up from germline, CDR1 is SGHRS and CDR2 is YFSETQ. CDR3 length: 12 residues. The CDR3 sequence: CASSLNRVEQYF. The CDR3 DNA reads TGCGCCAGCAGCTTGAACCGCGTCGAGCAGTACTTC.

The genes are TRBV18 and TRBJ1-3; a weak D match, TRBD1 (6 bases). The germline gives CDR1 KGHSH, CDR2 LQKENI. Trimming took off 5 bases at V and 3 bases at J, with 11 bases between the two ends. This CDR3 region has 14 residues. The CDR3 bases are TGTGCCAGCTCAACATACAGGGTTGGAAACACCATATATTTT. Translating gives CASSTYRVGNTIYF. Full variable domain (outside the CDR3, taken from reference TRBV18 and TRBJ1-3): NAGVMQNPRHLVRRRGQEARLRCSPMKGHSHVYWYRQLPEEGLKFMVYLQKENIIDESGMPKERFSAEFPKEGPSILRIQQVVRGDSAAYFCASSTYRVGNTIYFGEGSWLTVV.

The chain uses TRBV14 and TRBJ2-1, with D unresolved. CDR1 and CDR2 from the germline V gene are SGHDN and FVKESK. Trimming removed 0 bases at V and 0 bases at J, with 9 bases between. The CDR3 covers 16 residues. The CDR3 DNA reads TGTGCCAGCAGCCAAGATGTTAGTATCTCCTACAATGAGCAGTTCTTC. Residues: CASSQDVSISYNEQFF.

This chain connects TRBV10-3 to TRBJ2-1, with D possibly TRBD1 on 5 matching bases. Trimming took off 0 bases at V and 8 bases at J, with 17 bases between the two ends. This CDR3 region has 16 residues. Germline CDR1 reads ENHRY; CDR2 reads SYGVKD. The CDR3 loop is CAISESRQGVRDEQFF. The DNA for the CDR3 is TGTGCCATCAGTGAGTCAAGGCAGGGTGTTAGGGATGAGCAGTTCTTC.